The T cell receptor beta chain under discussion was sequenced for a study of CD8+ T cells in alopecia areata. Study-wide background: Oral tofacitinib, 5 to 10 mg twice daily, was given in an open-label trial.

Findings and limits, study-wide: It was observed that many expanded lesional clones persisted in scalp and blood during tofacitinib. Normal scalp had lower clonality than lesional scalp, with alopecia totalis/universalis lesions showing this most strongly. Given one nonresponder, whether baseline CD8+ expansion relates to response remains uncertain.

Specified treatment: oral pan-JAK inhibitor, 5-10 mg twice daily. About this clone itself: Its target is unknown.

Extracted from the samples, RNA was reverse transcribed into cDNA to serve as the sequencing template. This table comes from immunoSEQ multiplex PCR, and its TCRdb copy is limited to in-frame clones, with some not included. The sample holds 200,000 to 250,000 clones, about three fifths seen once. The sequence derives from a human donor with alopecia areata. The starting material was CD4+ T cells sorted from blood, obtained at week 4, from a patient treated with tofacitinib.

CDR3 coding DNA: TGTGCCAGTAGCGGGACTAGCGTTCCGGAGACCCAGTACTTC. Protein: CASSGTSVPETQYF. V gene TRBV19 combines with J gene TRBJ2-5; 10 bases line up with TRBD2. V was pared by 6 bases and J by 5 bases, with 6 bases of the junction left unmatched. Germline V lookup: CDR1 LNHDA, CDR2 SQIVND (reference sequence). The CDR3 consists of 14 residues.